This T cell receptor (beta chain) derives from a study of shared clonotypes between healthy human individuals (dated by TCRdb to between 2020 and 2021). Notes on the research overall: The cohort included a few men and a couple of women between 18 and 49 years of age. For each donor, CD4 naive and CD4 memory were each given three plates, CD8 naive was given two plates, and CD8 memory was given one plate. To estimate repertoire size and how much clonotypes are shared between individuals, the study performed deep sequencing of blood TCR repertoires from a handful of healthy adults. Leukapheresis yielded between about 0.85 and 10 billion PBMCs per donor. Different laboratories and diverse techniques were used to prepare libraries and sequence TCR repertoires, to increase sequencing depth and limit assay-specific biases.

Comment on this clone: Its antigen is not yet known. Base qualities are not at hand, and no much larger clone is one base apart.

Using the deep immunoSEQ assay, TCR CDR3 regions were amplified from genomic DNA by multiplex PCR. For each cell subset, the extracted genomic DNA was distributed evenly across all wells of several immunoSEQ 96-well plates, and each plate served as one replicate. For sorted subsets, approximately 0.2 ug of genomic DNA, equivalent to around 29,000 T cell genomes, went into each replicate PCR. Purified libraries were measured with a Qubit 3.0 fluorometer, size-checked on a Bioanalyzer 2100, and measured again with the KAPA Library Quantification kit. A separate single-read 150-cycle Illumina NextSeq 550 flow cell was used to sequence each immunoSEQ 96-well plate. The original pipeline was this. Because the immunoSEQ output included only junctional sequences and no quality scores, the filtering could not be the same as the filtering used for full-length reads. Sequences were annotated with PyIR, a Python wrapper for IgBLAST v1.9, and V/J genes and CDR3 were assigned using IMGT germline references. Reads were removed for weak V/J assignments (E-value above 1e-6), missing CDR3, stop codons, out-of-frame junctions, or ambiguous translated residues. V3J clonotypes were defined as sequences sharing the same inferred V gene, J gene, and CDR3 amino acid sequence. Percentage overlap between repertoires was calculated by dividing the number of shared unique clonotypes by the size of the smaller repertoire. Richness of each repertoire was evaluated using RTK rarefaction, the Chao1 estimator, and Recon v2.1 estimates of unobserved clonotypes. Generation probabilities were computed with OLGA for all TCRbeta clonotypes obtained by the gDNA method from a handful of donors. Held by TCRdb, this immuneACCESS table contains in-frame sequences only and omits some clones. Under half of the omission traces to an unresolved V gene where checked; the cause of the rest is unknown. Clone size and V and J calls were adopted from that table, with D and trimming inferred from the DNA. A total of a few million clones appear in this sample, 92% of them only once. The ten largest clones take up 0.37% of the sample.

Points the paper makes about the study in general: The small number of donors limited the genetic and exposure-history diversity represented. Larger estimated clonotype richness was generally found for naive subsets than for memory subsets. Even with the large sequencing depth, rarefaction of the sorted-subset datasets indicated that sequencing was incomplete. Across a handful of donors, around 5% of naive CD4, approximately 4% of naive CD8, approximately 2.5% of memory CD4, and approximately 0.42% of memory CD8 clonotypes were shared. Pairwise subsampling led to the expectation that sequencing depth would affect the degree of clonotype sharing among donors. Compared with non-shared clonotypes, the clonotypes found in all four sorted-subset donors had higher generation probabilities. Sampling was restricted to blood, and TCR repertoires in tissue are likely to differ from TCR repertoires in blood.

The CDR3 starts with the cysteine, ends with the phenylalanine, and has 16 residues. This entry keeps only the CDR3 DNA: 48 bases, framed from base 1. The CDR1 and CDR2 encoded by the germline V gene are MDHEN and SYDVKM. Cut back by 2 bases and 3 bases, the V and J ends lie 14 bases apart. Donors were healthy HIV-negative adults with no recently reported acute infections or vaccinations. Every donor was a Caucasian adult residing in Nashville, Tennessee, USA. CD4+ T cells were enriched through magnetic negative selection, after which naive cells were positively selected on CD45RA and the remaining negative fraction served as the memory subset. Blood was collected by leukapheresis, and PBMCs were isolated by Ficoll-Histopaque density gradient centrifugation and then cryopreserved in liquid nitrogen vapor phase. Analytical flow cytometry was used to check the purity and quantity of each magnetically sorted T cell population. Genomic DNA was isolated from each sorted fraction and quantified by UV absorbance on a Nanodrop 2000c.

Input material: naive CD4+ T cells from PBMCs. In light of the paper, this sample's cell subset or site label describes: CD45RA+ positively selected. The sequence derives from a man in his late teens or twenties in good health. Some clones in this sample may be carry-over from other donors' samples. Recombination linked TRBV28 to TRBJ1-5; TRBD1 is perhaps the D gene, given 5 matching bases. The nucleotide sequence reads as follows: TGTGCCAGCAGTTTAGGAGGGGCGGTCAACAATCAGCCCCAGCATTTT. This gives the protein CASSLGGAVNNQPQHF. Beyond the CDR3, the reference TRBV28 and TRBJ1-5 genes provide the residues; the full variable domain reads: DVKVTQSSRYLVKRTGEKVFLECVQDMDHENMFWYRQDPGLGLRLIYFSYDVKMKEKGDIPEGYSVSREKKERFSLILESASTNQTSMYLCASSLGGAVNNQPQHFGDGTRLSIL.